This TCR beta chain was captured by sequencing in a study of OX40 agonist ivuxolimab in advanced cancers. Study details: The study gave patients intravenous ivuxolimab at 0.01 to 10 mg/kg every 2 weeks. General observations from the study: Determination of antigen specificity was not performed for the expanded peripheral T cells.

TCRdb's table, derived via immunoSEQ multiplex PCR, lists solely in-frame clones and lacks some. The sample holds approximately 62,000 clones, approximately 92% seen once. Cycle 7 day 1, cycle 4 day 1, and baseline were the timepoints at which blood was sampled. As for this clone: The antigen remains unidentified. A junction end diverges from the germline sequence, so it may reflect a read error.

Germline V gene data show CDR1 as SGHTA and CDR2 as FQGNSA. The CDR3 spans 14 residues. The chain joins TRBV7-2 to TRBJ2-7, with D possibly TRBD1 on 6 matching bases. The material sequenced was CD4+ or CD8+ T cells sorted from blood, taken in a trial of the OX40 agonist ivuxolimab. This receptor was obtained from an adult with an advanced solid tumor such as melanoma, head and neck, liver or kidney cancer. CDR3 sequence (DNA): TGCGCCAGCAGCCCGCTGACAGGTTACTACGAGCAGTACTTC. It encodes CASSPLTGYYEQYF.